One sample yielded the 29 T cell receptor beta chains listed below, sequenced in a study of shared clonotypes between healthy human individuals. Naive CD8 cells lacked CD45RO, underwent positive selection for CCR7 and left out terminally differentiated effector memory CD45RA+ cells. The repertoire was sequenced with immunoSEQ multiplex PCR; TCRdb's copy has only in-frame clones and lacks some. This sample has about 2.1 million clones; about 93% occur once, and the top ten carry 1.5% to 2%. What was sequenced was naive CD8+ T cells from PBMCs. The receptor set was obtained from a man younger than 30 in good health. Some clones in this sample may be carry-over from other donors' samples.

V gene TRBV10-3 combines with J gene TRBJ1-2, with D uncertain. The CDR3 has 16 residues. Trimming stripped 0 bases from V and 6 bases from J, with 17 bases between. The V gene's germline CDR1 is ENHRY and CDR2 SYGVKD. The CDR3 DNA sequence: TGTGCCATCAGTGAGTCGAAACGAGACCGAAACCATGGCTACACCTTC. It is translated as CAISESKRDRNHGYTF.

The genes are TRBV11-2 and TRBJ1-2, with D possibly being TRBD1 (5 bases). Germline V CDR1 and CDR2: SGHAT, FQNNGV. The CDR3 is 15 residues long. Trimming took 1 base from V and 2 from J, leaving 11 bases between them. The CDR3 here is CASSLVGTSNYGYTF. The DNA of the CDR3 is TGTGCCAGCAGCTTAGTGGGGACTTCGAACTATGGCTACACCTTC.

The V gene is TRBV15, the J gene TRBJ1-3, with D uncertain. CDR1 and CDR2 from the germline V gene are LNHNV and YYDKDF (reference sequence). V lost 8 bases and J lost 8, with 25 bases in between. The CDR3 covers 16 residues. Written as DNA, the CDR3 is TGTGCCACCTTCGCGGTTGGGGAGTTGGTTGCGGACACCATATATTTT. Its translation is CATFAVGELVADTIYF.

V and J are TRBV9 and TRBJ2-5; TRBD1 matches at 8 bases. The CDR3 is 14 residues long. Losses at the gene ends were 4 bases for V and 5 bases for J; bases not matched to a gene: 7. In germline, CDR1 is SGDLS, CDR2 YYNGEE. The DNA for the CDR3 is TGTGCCAGCAGCTCAAGGACAGGGTCGGAGACCCAGTACTTC. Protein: CASSSRTGSETQYF. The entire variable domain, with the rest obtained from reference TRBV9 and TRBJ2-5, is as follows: DSGVTQTPKHLITATGQRVTLRCSPRSGDLSVYWYQQSLDQGLQFLIQYYNGEERAKGNILERFSAQQFPDLHSELNLSSLELGDSALYFCASSSRTGSETQYFGPGTRLLVL.

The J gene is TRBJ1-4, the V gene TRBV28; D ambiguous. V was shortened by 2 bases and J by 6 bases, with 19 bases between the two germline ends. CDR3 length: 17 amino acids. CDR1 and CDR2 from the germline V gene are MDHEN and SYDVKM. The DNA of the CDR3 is TGTGCCAGCAGTTTAGATTTCAGGACGGTTTCTGATGAAAAACTGTTTTTT. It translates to CASSLDFRTVSDEKLFF.

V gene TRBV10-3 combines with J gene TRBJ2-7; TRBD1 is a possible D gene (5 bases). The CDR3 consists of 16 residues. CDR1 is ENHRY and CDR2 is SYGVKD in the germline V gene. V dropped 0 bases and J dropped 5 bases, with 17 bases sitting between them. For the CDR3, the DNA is TGTGCCATCAGTGAGTCCAGACAGCCCCCGGACCACGAGCAGTACTTC. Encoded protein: CAISESRQPPDHEQYF.

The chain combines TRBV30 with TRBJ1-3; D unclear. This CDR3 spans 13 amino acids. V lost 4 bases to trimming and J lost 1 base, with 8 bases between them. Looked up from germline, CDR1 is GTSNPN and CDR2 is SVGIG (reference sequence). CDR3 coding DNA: TGTGCCTGGAACTTTCGTTCTGGAAACACCATATATTTT. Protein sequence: CAWNFRSGNTIYF.

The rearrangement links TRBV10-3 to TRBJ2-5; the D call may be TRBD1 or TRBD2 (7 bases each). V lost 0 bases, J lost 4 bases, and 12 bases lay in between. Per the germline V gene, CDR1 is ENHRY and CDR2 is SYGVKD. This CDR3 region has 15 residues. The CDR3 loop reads CAISESGRGGETQYF. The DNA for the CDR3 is TGTGCCATCAGTGAGTCGGGCAGGGGGGGAGAGACCCAGTACTTC.

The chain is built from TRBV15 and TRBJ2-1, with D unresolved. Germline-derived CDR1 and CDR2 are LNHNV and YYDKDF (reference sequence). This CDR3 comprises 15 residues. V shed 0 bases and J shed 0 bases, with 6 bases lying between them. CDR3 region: CATSRDQVSYNEQFF. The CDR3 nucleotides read TGTGCCACCAGCAGAGATCAGGTCTCCTACAATGAGCAGTTCTTC.

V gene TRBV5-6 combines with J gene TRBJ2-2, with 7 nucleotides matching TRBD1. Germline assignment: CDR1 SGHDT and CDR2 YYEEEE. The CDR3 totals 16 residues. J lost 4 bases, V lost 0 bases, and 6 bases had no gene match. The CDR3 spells CASSLVAGGFTGELFF. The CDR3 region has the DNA TGTGCCAGCAGCTTGGTGGCAGGGGGTTTCACCGGGGAGCTGTTTTTT.

The CDR3 DNA sequence: TGCAGTGCTAGAGAATATGAGGACCAGTACTTC. Protein: CSAREYEDQYF. V gene TRBV20-1 combines with J gene TRBJ2-5; D is uncertain. Germline-derived CDR1 and CDR2 are DFQATT and SNEGSKA (reference sequence). CDR3 size: 11 residues. Trimming took off 0 bases at V and 10 bases at J, with 9 bases between the two ends.

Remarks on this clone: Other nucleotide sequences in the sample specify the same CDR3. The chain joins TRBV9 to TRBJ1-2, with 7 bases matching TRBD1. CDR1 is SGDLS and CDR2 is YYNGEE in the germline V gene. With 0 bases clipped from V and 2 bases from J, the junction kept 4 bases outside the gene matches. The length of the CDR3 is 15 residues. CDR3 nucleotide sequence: TGTGCCAGCAGCGTAGTTGGAGGGGGCAACTATGGCTACACCTTC. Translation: CASSVVGGGNYGYTF.

The CDR3 DNA reads as TGTGCCTGGAGTGTACTATCCGCGGGCCTAGCCAAAAACATTCAGTACTTC. The encoded protein is CAWSVLSAGLAKNIQYF. V gene TRBV30 combines with J gene TRBJ2-4, with a weak D call TRBD2 (5 bases). This CDR3 spans 17 amino acids. Germline V gene lookup returns CDR1 GTSNPN and CDR2 SVGIG (reference sequence). Trimming pared 0 bases from V and 0 bases from J, leaving 15 bases between.

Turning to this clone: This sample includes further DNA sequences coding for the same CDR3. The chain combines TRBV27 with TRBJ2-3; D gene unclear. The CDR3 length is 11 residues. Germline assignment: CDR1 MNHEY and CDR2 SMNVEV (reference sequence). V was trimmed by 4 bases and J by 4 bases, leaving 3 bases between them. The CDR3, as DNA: TGTGCCAGCAGTTCCCCAGATACGCAGTATTTT. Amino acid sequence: CASSSPDTQYF.

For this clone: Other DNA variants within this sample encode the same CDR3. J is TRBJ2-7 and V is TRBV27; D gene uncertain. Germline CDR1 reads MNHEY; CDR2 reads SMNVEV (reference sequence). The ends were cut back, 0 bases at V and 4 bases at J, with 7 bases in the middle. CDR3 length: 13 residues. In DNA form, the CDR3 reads TGTGCCAGCAGTTTATCCTCTGGGTACGAGCAGTACTTC. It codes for CASSLSSGYEQYF.

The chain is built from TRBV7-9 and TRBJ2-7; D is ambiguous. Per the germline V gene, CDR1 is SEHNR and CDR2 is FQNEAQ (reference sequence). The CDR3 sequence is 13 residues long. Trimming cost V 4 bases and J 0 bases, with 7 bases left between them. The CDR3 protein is CASSSLASYEQYF. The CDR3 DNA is TGTGCCAGCAGCTCCTTGGCCTCCTACGAGCAGTACTTC. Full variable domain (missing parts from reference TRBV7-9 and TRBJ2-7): DTGVSQNPRHKITKRGQNVTFRCDPISEHNRLYWYRQTLGQGPEFLTYFQNEAQLEKSRLLSDRFSAERPKGSFSTLEIQRTEQGDSAMYLCASSSLASYEQYFGPGTRLTVT.

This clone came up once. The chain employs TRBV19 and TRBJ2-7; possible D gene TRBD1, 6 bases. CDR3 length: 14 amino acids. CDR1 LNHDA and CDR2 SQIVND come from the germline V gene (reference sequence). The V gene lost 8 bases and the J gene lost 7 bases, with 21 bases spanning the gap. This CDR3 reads CASQAQGNDPEQYF. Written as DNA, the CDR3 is TGTGCCAGTCAAGCACAGGGAAACGACCCTGAGCAGTACTTC.

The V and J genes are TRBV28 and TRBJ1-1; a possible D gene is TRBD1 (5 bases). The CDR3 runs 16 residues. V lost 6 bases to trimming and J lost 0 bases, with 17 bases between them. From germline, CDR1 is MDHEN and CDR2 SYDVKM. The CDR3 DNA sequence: TGTGCCAGCAGCCTGATCTTGTCAGGGTTGAACACTGAAGCTTTCTTT. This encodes CASSLILSGLNTEAFF.

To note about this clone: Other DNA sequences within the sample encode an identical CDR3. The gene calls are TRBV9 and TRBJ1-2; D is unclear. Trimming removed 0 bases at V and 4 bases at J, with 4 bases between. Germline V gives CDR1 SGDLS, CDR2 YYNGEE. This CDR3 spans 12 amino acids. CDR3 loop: CASSVGRYGYTF. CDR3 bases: TGTGCCAGCAGCGTAGGACGCTATGGCTACACCTTC.

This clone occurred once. The CDR3 coding sequence is TGTGCCAGTGGGATGTGGGGGCTGAGGGCCCACGAGCAGTACTTC. Translated, it gives CASGMWGLRAHEQYF. V gene TRBV2 combines with J gene TRBJ2-7, with D perhaps TRBD1 (6 bases). Trimming took 9 bases from V and 5 from J, leaving 23 bases between them. This CDR3 comprises 15 residues. The germline V gene has CDR1 SNHLY and CDR2 FYNNEI.

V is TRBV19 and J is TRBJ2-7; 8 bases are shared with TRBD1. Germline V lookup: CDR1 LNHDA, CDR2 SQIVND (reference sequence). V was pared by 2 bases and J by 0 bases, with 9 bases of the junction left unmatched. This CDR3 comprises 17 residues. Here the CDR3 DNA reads TGTGCCAGTAGTATATACGGGACAGGTCCCCTCTCCTACGAGCAGTACTTC. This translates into CASSIYGTGPLSYEQYF.

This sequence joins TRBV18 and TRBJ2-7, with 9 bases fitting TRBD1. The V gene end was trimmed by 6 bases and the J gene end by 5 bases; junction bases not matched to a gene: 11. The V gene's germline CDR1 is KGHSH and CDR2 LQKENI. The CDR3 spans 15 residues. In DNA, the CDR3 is TGTGCCAGCTCCCTCTCACAGGGGGCGCCAGACGAGCAGTACTTC. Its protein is CASSLSQGAPDEQYF.

The chain's CDR3 is CASSFRREKETQYF. The CDR3 coding sequence is TGTGCCAGCAGCTTTAGGCGGGAGAAAGAGACCCAGTACTTC. The chain couples TRBV5-4 to TRBJ2-5; 7 bases agree with TRBD2. Germline CDR1 reads SGHNT; CDR2 reads YYREEE (reference sequence). The CDR3 has 14 amino acids. Unmatched junction bases numbered 4, after V lost 2 bases and J lost 3 bases.

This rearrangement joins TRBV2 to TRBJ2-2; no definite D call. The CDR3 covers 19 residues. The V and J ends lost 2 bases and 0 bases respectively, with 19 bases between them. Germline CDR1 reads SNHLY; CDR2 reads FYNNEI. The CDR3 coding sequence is TGTGCCAGCAGTGAAAATCGGGCGAGGTTATCCGCGAACACCGGGGAGCTGTTTTTT. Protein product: CASSENRARLSANTGELFF.

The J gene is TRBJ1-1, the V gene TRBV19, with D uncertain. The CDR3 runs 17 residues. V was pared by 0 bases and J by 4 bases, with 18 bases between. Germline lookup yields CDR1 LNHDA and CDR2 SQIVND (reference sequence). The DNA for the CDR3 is TGTGCCAGTAGTATAGAGGCACACGCCCTGATGGTCACTGAAGCTTTCTTT. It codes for CASSIEAHALMVTEAFF.

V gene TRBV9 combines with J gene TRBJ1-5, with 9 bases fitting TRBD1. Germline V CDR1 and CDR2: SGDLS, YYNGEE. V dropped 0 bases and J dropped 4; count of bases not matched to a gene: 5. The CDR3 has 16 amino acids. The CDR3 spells CASSVGDRDENQPQHF. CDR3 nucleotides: TGTGCCAGCAGCGTAGGGGACAGGGACGAGAATCAGCCCCAGCATTTT.

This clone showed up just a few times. The CDR3, as DNA: TGTGCCAGCACCCTATCCGGGACAGGGTATGGCTACACCTTC. Translated: CASTLSGTGYGYTF. V is TRBV5-6 and J is TRBJ1-2; 9 bases line up with TRBD1. The CDR3 totals 14 residues. From germline, CDR1 is SGHDT and CDR2 YYEEEE. The junction had 8 bases not matched to a gene; V was cut back by 6 bases and J by 5 bases.

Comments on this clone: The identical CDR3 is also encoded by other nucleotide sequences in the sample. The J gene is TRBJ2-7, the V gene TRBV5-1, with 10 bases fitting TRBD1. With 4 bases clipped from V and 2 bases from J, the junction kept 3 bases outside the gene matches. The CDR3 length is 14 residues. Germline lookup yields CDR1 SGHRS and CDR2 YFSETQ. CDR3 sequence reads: CASSPGQGAYEQYF. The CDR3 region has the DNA TGCGCCAGCAGCCCAGGACAGGGGGCCTACGAGCAGTACTTC.

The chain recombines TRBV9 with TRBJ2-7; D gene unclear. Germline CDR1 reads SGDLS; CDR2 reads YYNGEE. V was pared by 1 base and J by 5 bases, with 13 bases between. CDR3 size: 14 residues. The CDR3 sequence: CASSVSNAWDEQYF. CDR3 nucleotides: TGTGCCAGCAGCGTAAGTAACGCCTGGGACGAGCAGTACTTC.